Listed below are T cell receptor beta chains from one sample, sequenced in a study of neurological immune-mediated disorders. From the 5' RACE reads, TCRdb called clonotypes with MiXCR, one entry per CDR3 protein. This sample has 57,000 or so distinct CDR3 sequences; 8.5% to 10% occur once, and the top ten carry approximately 13%. The sample taken for sequencing was PBMCs. These receptors came from a man aged 30-40 years in good health. Each CDR3 is given with its conserved first and last residue.

V | CDR3
TRBV6-2/TRBV6-3 | CASSIDDGAYEQYF
TRBV7-2 | CASSSPWVREFTGELFF
TRBV21-1 | CASSKVTAHREPQHF
TRBV11-2 | CASSPGQGVYEQYF
TRBV30 | CAGRGNTEAFF
TRBV28 | CASSSATGKETQYF
TRBV7-2 | CASSFLSERETQYF
TRBV20-1 | CSARGTSGRGVGFEQFF
TRBV7-9 | CASSLGPSEAFF
TRBV20-1 | CSARDPLTSGTGDEQFF
TRBV2 | CASRPGGRYEQYF
TRBV9 | CASSVDPSVSSYEQYF
TRBV28 | CASSFPLGGTEIQETQYF
TRBV30 | CAWSPRYNEQFF
TRBV20-1 | CSASRDRFATYEQYF
TRBV10-1 | CASTRGRAKNIQYF
TRBV12-3/TRBV12-4 | CASSSSGQGAGGGNQPQHF
TRBV4-1 | CASSPGPRASSYEQYF
TRBV11-2 | CASSPHQWDSYNEQFF
TRBV24-1 | CATSDFGNGVNNEQFF
TRBV7-9 | CASSLALGTDEQFF
TRBV10-3 | CAISEGTGATEIISFF
TRBV10-3 | CATWPGLGFTYEQYF
TRBV5-1 | CASSRAGSRDEQFF
TRBV28 | CASSLTASGLYNEQFF
TRBV5-1 | CASSAFAGKGAGELFF
TRBV20-1 | CSATKPNRDVLYEQYF
TRBV28 | CASSLIMSGPLHF
TRBV4-1 | CASSPWSLLESNQPQHF
TRBV7-9 | CASSSAGRATSPLHF
TRBV5-5 | CASSSGQPSYNEQFF
TRBV7-3 | CASSAQGNTEAFF
TRBV27 | CASSAGGGTYEQYF
TRBV4-1 | CASSQDGLNYGYTF
TRBV3-1 | CASSQSIGNNEQFF
TRBV20-1 | CSARDGGTTYEQYF
TRBV14 | CASSQGEAGGNTEAFF
TRBV7-8 | CASSLRGLDSGNTIYF
TRBV12-3/TRBV12-4 | CASTHRGLREYNTGELFF
TRBV5-6 | CASSSPGRKKYEQYF
TRBV15 | CATSPGHLRGEAFF
TRBV5-1 | CASSSGGSEYNEQFF
TRBV28 | CASSLWGDRVDSPLHF
TRBV10-3 | CAMGQGGLNGYTF
TRBV9 | CASSPGVPSHEQYF
TRBV5-1 | CASSLGRVLNSPLHF
TRBV20-1 | CSARVAGQRYEQYF
TRBV28 | CASSLDVVSYEQYF
TRBV7-8 | CASSLEGKAFF
TRBV5-1 | CASSSGDEHEQYF
TRBV4-2 | CASSQEGSNQPQHF
TRBV7-3 | CASSSTSGRGYEQYF
TRBV28 | CASSPPTGSYNEQFF
TRBV25-1 | CASSTGPRNQPQHF